This TCR beta chain was sequenced during a study of PD-1 and CTLA-4 blockade in melanoma. Repertoires were generated with immunoSEQ multiplex PCR, while TCRdb's copy carries only in-frame clones and drops some. The data show fewer than 14,000 clones, approximately 85% seen once. Specimen: CD8+ T cells from peripheral blood, collected from a patient given anti-PD-1 treatment. The sequence derives from a human donor with melanoma.

The CDR3 DNA sequence: TGTGCCAGCACCCAGGGGGGGTACTCCTACGAGCAGTACTTC. Translating gives CASTQGGYSYEQYF. The J gene is TRBJ2-7, the V gene TRBV5-8; D is possibly TRBD1 or TRBD2 (7 bases each). The germline gives CDR1 SGHTS, CDR2 YDEGEE. This CDR3 is 14 amino acids long. V lost 6 bases and J 0 bases, leaving 13 bases between the germline ends.